Listed below are T cell receptor beta chains from one sample, sequenced in a study of T cell responses to AZD1222 COVID-19 vaccine. TCRdb keeps only in-frame clones here, not all; method: immunoSEQ multiplex PCR. Here the sample spans 140,000 to 150,000 clones, around 91% being singletons. Sequenced material: peripheral blood, taken on day 0 of AZD1222 vaccination. The receptors derive from an adult in good health. The CDR3 runs from the conserved cysteine through the conserved F or W. Fields, in order: clone size, V gene, D gene, J gene, CDR3 protein. D genes are given only for firm matches. Size is stated for part of the rows, as once, few or many counts, or as a class when the clone is expanded.

.,TRBV18,TRBD1,TRBJ1-4,CASSRGRDRGEKLFF
.,TRBV12-3/TRBV12-4,TRBD2,TRBJ2-1,CASSIREGNEQFF
.,TRBV18,.,TRBJ2-7,CASSPPTVHEQYF
.,TRBV24-1,.,TRBJ2-3,CATSAGDTQYF
.,TRBV5-1,TRBD2,TRBJ2-1,CASSLELAGIEQFF
.,TRBV5-5,TRBD2,TRBJ2-3,CASSLIGAVRIAGSTDTQYF
.,TRBV28,.,TRBJ2-5,CASSYEGRETQYF
.,TRBV15,TRBD2,TRBJ2-1,CATSSHSGGPYNEQFF
once,TRBV30,.,TRBJ2-7,CAWSGGYEQYF
.,TRBV10-3,TRBD1,TRBJ1-1,CAISAPRGSNTEAFF
few,TRBV24-1,.,TRBJ2-1,CATSDLRGKANEQFF
few,TRBV9,.,TRBJ2-2,CASSPRATNTGELFF
.,TRBV7-9,.,TRBJ1-2,CASSSGSERGYTF
.,TRBV5-1,TRBD1,TRBJ1-6,CASSLEGQVVFAAYNSPLHF
.,TRBV5-1,TRBD1,TRBJ1-4,CASSPGTGYEKLFF
once,TRBV4-2,.,TRBJ1-3,CASSQTGTGGNTIYF
.,TRBV3-1/TRBV3-2,TRBD2,TRBJ2-1,CASSPRNRGGLDEQFF
few,TRBV10-3,TRBD2,TRBJ2-1,CATDSGLAGGNNEQFF
.,TRBV19,.,TRBJ1-5,CASSTPRVQGEHQPQHF
.,TRBV19,.,TRBJ1-2,CASTSHLIDGYTF
.,TRBV7-8,.,TRBJ1-1,CASSLRIPPEAFF
.,TRBV4-1,.,TRBJ2-2,CASSHPDPLGTEVNTGELFF
.,TRBV14,.,TRBJ1-2,CASSQDPWWASGYTF
.,TRBV7-2,.,TRBJ1-1,CASSFSRGTEAFF
.,TRBV7-9,.,TRBJ1-5,CASSFGGNQPQHF
few,TRBV2,.,TRBJ2-7,CASNGYEQYF
.,TRBV6-5,.,TRBJ1-1,CASSSILGGMNTEAFF
.,TRBV6-5,.,TRBJ2-7,CASSYREHSEQYF
.,TRBV28,.,TRBJ1-1,CASSLGRPEAFF
once,TRBV4-1,.,TRBJ1-3,CASSQILISGNTIYF
few,TRBV24-1,.,TRBJ2-2,CATSALKGRTGELFF
.,TRBV6-5,.,TRBJ1-5,CASSYSRNQPQHF
.,TRBV5-1,.,TRBJ2-6,CASSLGGVTGANVLTF
.,TRBV6-2/TRBV6-3,.,TRBJ2-1,CASSYSLHNEQFF
.,TRBV10-1,.,TRBJ1-5,CASSPGGAGNQPQHF
.,TRBV18,.,TRBJ2-3,CASSPPTWGGTKADTQYF
.,TRBV6-6,.,TRBJ1-1,CASSYSGGTEAFF
.,TRBV7-2,.,TRBJ1-5,CASSLEFGTYSNQPQHF
.,TRBV2,.,TRBJ2-2,CASTRLDAGELFF
once,TRBV30,TRBD1,TRBJ1-6,CAWGGQGVRSPLHF
.,TRBV28,TRBD1,TRBJ1-4,CASINRGQANEKLFF
.,TRBV11-2,.,TRBJ2-1,CASSLERQDPNEQFF
.,TRBV21-1,.,TRBJ1-2,CASSNIWGYTF
.,TRBV5-1,.,TRBJ2-7,CASNSSREIYEQYF
.,TRBV2,.,TRBJ1-5,CASSENTGNQPQHF
.,TRBV19,TRBD1,TRBJ1-1,CASAQGWTEAFF
once,TRBV7-2,.,TRBJ1-5,CASSLKGPNQPQHF
.,TRBV9,TRBD2,TRBJ2-5,CASSPRAGAHQETQYF
.,TRBV2,.,TRBJ2-1,CASSGTQYNEQFF
.,TRBV6-5,.,TRBJ2-5,CASRRDVTQYF
.,TRBV28,TRBD1,TRBJ1-5,CASRRDRVGGQPQHF
.,TRBV6-1,TRBD1,TRBJ2-2,CASSERDRDTGELFF
.,TRBV12-3/TRBV12-4,.,TRBJ2-5,CASSPRRSETQYF
.,TRBV7-9,.,TRBJ1-4,CASRPKTEKLFF